This T cell receptor beta chain is drawn from a study of T cell changes during pregnancy in multiple sclerosis. This clone showed up just once. The CDR3 totals 16 residues. The V segment lost 4 bases and the J segment 9 bases; nucleotides outside the gene matches: 13. Germline CDR1 SGHTA, CDR2 FQGNSA. The assay was immunoSEQ multiplex PCR, and TCRdb's table has in-frame clones only and misses some. The data show about 80,000 clones, 90% to 95% seen once. This sequence was found in a female donor with multiple sclerosis, enrolled in a pregnancy study. The chain is built from TRBV7-2 and TRBJ2-1; 9 positions match TRBD1. The specimen comprised peripheral blood, sampled before pregnancy. CDR3: CASSWTGTGNVGEQFF. CDR3 bases: TGTGCCAGCAGCTGGACCGGGACAGGGAATGTGGGTGAGCAGTTCTTC.